The source of this T cell receptor (beta chain) is a study of cytomegalovirus exposure and HLA in healthy donors. Trimming cost V 0 bases and J 5 bases; bases outside gene matches: 9. From germline, CDR1 is SGHRS and CDR2 YFSETQ. This CDR3 has 16 amino acids. The PCR had 60 Vbeta and 13 Jbeta primers. Using immunoSEQ multiplex PCR, the repertoire was profiled, and TCRdb retains in-frame clones only, with some absent. The sample includes about 100,000 clones, 65% to 80% seen only once; the top ten take 8% to 13%. Study-level points and caveats: In a later analysis, an Asian-associated ancestry cluster reportedly showed fewer N-insertions than the approximately 620-donor mean. Sequencing depth roughly uniform across donors was assumed in presence/absence analyses. Published work reported that the classifier diagnosed cytomegalovirus status with high specificity and sensitivity.

Comments on this clone: What it recognizes is unknown.

The material sequenced was PBMCs. This receptor was identified in a man aged 50 or older in good health and CMV-seronegative. The chain carries TRBV5-1 and TRBJ1-2; TRBD1 agrees at 8 bases. CDR3 residues: CASSLAPGQGVYGYTF. In DNA form, the CDR3 reads TGCGCCAGCAGCTTGGCACCAGGACAGGGAGTGTATGGCTACACCTTC.